Listed below are T cell receptor beta chains from one sample, sequenced in a study of blood T cell repertoires in COVID-19. Assay used: immunoSEQ multiplex PCR; TCRdb lists only in-frame clones, some missing. The data hold around 120,000 clones, with less than 80% observed a single time. Sequenced sample: peripheral blood. All receptors derive from a man aged 65 to 85 with active or convalescent COVID-19. Each CDR3 is given with its conserved first and last residue. A D gene is named only where the DNA matches it firmly.

V	J	length	D	CDR3
TRBV28	TRBJ1-6	14	NA	CASSLIGRESPLHF
TRBV7-2	TRBJ1-3	15	TRBD1	CASSIDRGSGNTIYF
TRBV4-1	TRBJ1-6	15	TRBD1	CASSLFGTGNSPLHF
TRBV5-1	TRBJ2-7	15	TRBD1	CASRTQTGPSYEQYF
TRBV18	TRBJ2-1	14	TRBD1	CASSSLTGRYEQFF
TRBV12-5	TRBJ1-3	12	NA	CASGPGGNTIYF
TRBV10-3	TRBJ1-1	12	NA	CAISEGGTEAFF
TRBV3-1/TRBV3-2	TRBJ2-5	12	NA	CASSLLSGTQYF
TRBV5-1	TRBJ1-2	14	NA	CASSLGHGAYGYTF
TRBV5-1	TRBJ2-5	13	TRBD2	CASSSLAGETQYF
TRBV27	TRBJ2-7	16	TRBD1	CASSLVVGQGVYEQYF
TRBV24-1	TRBJ2-2	18	TRBD2	CATSDGTSGRARSGELFF
TRBV7-8	TRBJ1-1	15	TRBD1	CASSYITGGSTEAFF
TRBV3-1/TRBV3-2	TRBJ2-7	13	TRBD2	CASSRSAGGYQYF
TRBV7-3	TRBJ2-7	16	NA	CASSEGPGPTAYEQYF
TRBV29-1	TRBJ1-1	13	NA	CSVPGELNTEAFF
TRBV19	TRBJ1-2	15	NA	CASSLEGQAVSGYTF
TRBV3-1/TRBV3-2	TRBJ1-5	14	TRBD1	CASSSDRDSQPQHF
TRBV4-1	TRBJ2-2	18	TRBD2	CASSPTGTSSTNTGELFF
TRBV3-1/TRBV3-2	TRBJ2-7	19	NA	CASSQEGALTSGKASEQYF
TRBV19	TRBJ1-4	13	NA	CASNKDHSEKLFF
TRBV7-2	TRBJ1-1	13	TRBD1	CASSLIDRAEAFF
TRBV12-5	TRBJ1-2	15	TRBD1	CASGLSTGVGYGYTF
TRBV9	TRBJ1-1	15	NA	CASSVGAAENTEAFF
TRBV2	TRBJ1-4	15	TRBD1	CASKFTGTGAEKLFF
TRBV11-2	TRBJ2-1	14	NA	CASRSLAGLGEQFF
TRBV6-5	TRBJ2-7	16	TRBD2	CASSYRPAGSSYEQYF
TRBV12-3/TRBV12-4	TRBJ1-5	13	NA	CASSFRSNQPQHF
TRBV4-1	TRBJ1-6	18	NA	CASSQAGTYLSYNSPLHF
TRBV11-1	TRBJ2-1	15	TRBD2	CASSPSGRFLNEQFF
TRBV4-1	TRBJ2-7	16	TRBD1	CASSPTGEFTPYEQYF
TRBV5-1	TRBJ2-2	16	TRBD2	CASTPQAGFQTGELFF
TRBV3-1/TRBV3-2	TRBJ1-2	16	NA	CASSQDLGRPRDGYTF
TRBV24-1	TRBJ2-5	15	TRBD1	CATSDRGTGRETQYF
TRBV7-2	TRBJ1-1	14	NA	CASTTSGGTPEAFF
TRBV19	TRBJ1-2	15	TRBD1	CASSIRTGEGYGYTF
TRBV18	TRBJ2-1	16	NA	CASSQNDIRVNNEQFF
TRBV2	TRBJ1-1	12	TRBD1	CASSDRQGAPFF
TRBV18	TRBJ2-1	16	TRBD2	CASSSYSGSSYNEQFF
TRBV2	TRBJ1-1	14	NA	CASSGDGGGTEAFF
TRBV2	TRBJ1-6	14	TRBD1	CASSVETGVSPLHF
TRBV10-3	TRBJ1-1	15	TRBD1	CAISEEGQGNTEAFF
TRBV2	TRBJ1-5	14	NA	CASRQQVSNQPQHF
TRBV11-2	TRBJ2-7	12	NA	CASSLASYEQYF
TRBV5-5	TRBJ2-3	15	TRBD1	CASSLQGANTDTQYF
TRBV4-2	TRBJ1-1	14	NA	CASSTGGGETEAFF